Shown below are 14 T cell receptor beta chains from a single sample sequenced in a study of blood T cell repertoires in COVID-19. Assay used: immunoSEQ multiplex PCR; TCRdb lists only in-frame clones, some missing. The table lists 270,000 or so clones, 80% to 90% of them singletons. The specimen was peripheral blood. Receptors were obtained from a woman between 45 and 65 years old who had recovered from COVID-19.

J is TRBJ1-1 and V is TRBV9, with D unresolved. The V gene's germline CDR1 is SGDLS and CDR2 YYNGEE. Trimming shortened V by 3 bases and J by 10 bases, and 22 bases separated the two germline ends. This CDR3 is 15 amino acids long. In DNA form, the CDR3 reads TGTGCCAGCAGCGGATCTGGACGGGAACCTCGCCGAGCTTTCTTT. Translation: CASSGSGREPRRAFF.

The chain employs TRBV6-2 or TRBV6-3 and TRBJ1-5, with D uncertain. The germline V gene has CDR1 MNHEY and CDR2 SVGEGT. Deletions cut 0 bases from V and 0 bases from J, with 9 bases between. The CDR3 covers 16 residues. The CDR3 DNA reads TGTGCCAGCAGTTACTCGGGCGTCGATAGCAATCAGCCCCAGCATTTT. Translation gives CASSYSGVDSNQPQHF.

The chain joins TRBV6-4 to TRBJ1-5; 8 nucleotides match TRBD1. Trimming took 6 bases from V and 8 from J; bases not matched to a gene: 6. CDR1 and CDR2 from the germline V gene are MRHNA and SNTAGT. The CDR3 loop spans 13 amino acids. CDR3 sequence (DNA): TGTGCCAGCAGCGGACAGGGAGGGGAGCCCCAGCATTTT. The encoded protein is CASSGQGGEPQHF.

This clone was counted a few times. V is TRBV5-1 and J is TRBJ2-3; D call uncertain. CDR1 SGHRS and CDR2 YFSETQ come from the germline V gene. The CDR3 is made up of 14 amino acids. V was shortened by 0 bases and J by 4 bases, with 9 bases between the two germline ends. This CDR3 reads CASSLGRRPDTQYF. The CDR3, as DNA: TGCGCCAGCAGCTTGGGGCGGCGGCCAGATACGCAGTATTTT. Full variable domain (missing parts from reference TRBV5-1 and TRBJ2-3): KAGVTQTPRYLIKTRGQQVTLSCSPISGHRSVSWYQQTPGQGLQFLFEYFSETQRNKGNFPGRFSGRQFSNSRSEMNVSTLELGDSALYLCASSLGRRPDTQYFGPGTRLTVL.

The V call is TRBV21-1, the J call TRBJ1-5. TRBV21-1 is classified as a pseudogene. The CDR3 is made up of 15 amino acids. The CDR3 reads CASSKEETGNQPQHF. Written as DNA, the CDR3 is TGTGCCAGCAGCAAAGAGGAGACGGGTAATCAGCCCCAGCATTTT.

The chain recombines TRBV19 with TRBJ1-1; 10 nucleotides match TRBD1. This CDR3 has 15 residues. V was clipped by 5 bases and J by 2 bases; unmatched bases: 5. From germline, CDR1 is LNHDA and CDR2 SQIVND (reference sequence). CDR3 nucleotides: TGTGCCAGTAGTCGACGACAGGGGGCTAACACTGAAGCTTTCTTT. As protein: CASSRRQGANTEAFF.

The V call is TRBV7-9, the J call TRBJ1-2; TRBD1 might be the D (5 bases). CDR1 SEHNR and CDR2 FQNEAQ come from the germline V gene (reference sequence). With 4 bases removed from V and 6 bases from J, the gap between germline ends came to 9 bases. The CDR3 runs 12 residues. The CDR3 region is CASSSGYHGYTF. In DNA, the CDR3 is TGTGCCAGCAGCTCAGGGTACCATGGCTACACCTTC.

This sequence joins TRBV5-1 and TRBJ1-1; no definite D call. Germline CDR1 is SGHRS and CDR2 is YFSETQ. The CDR3 covers 14 residues. With 0 bases removed from V and 5 bases from J, the gap between germline ends came to 11 bases. CDR3 in amino acids: CASSLEGRETEAFF. The CDR3 region has the DNA TGCGCCAGCAGCTTGGAAGGGCGGGAAACTGAAGCTTTCTTT.

V gene TRBV25-1 combines with J gene TRBJ2-7, with 9 positions matching TRBD1. Germline V gene data show CDR1 as MGHDK and CDR2 as SYGVNS. The CDR3 is 16 amino acids. The V segment lost 3 bases and the J segment 3 bases; nucleotides outside the gene matches: 9. The CDR3 reads CASSEVRGTGFYEQYF. CDR3 nucleotide sequence: TGTGCCAGCAGTGAGGTCCGAGGGACAGGGTTCTACGAGCAGTACTTC.

CDR3 residues: CASSQGAGAQETQYF. The CDR3 DNA reads TGTGCCAGCAGCCAAGGGGCCGGCGCTCAAGAGACCCAGTACTTC. The chain combines TRBV3-1 (or the pseudogene TRBV3-2) with TRBJ2-5; D gene uncertain. This CDR3 region has 15 residues. The V and J ends lost 1 base and 2 bases respectively, with 11 bases between them. Germline-derived CDR1 and CDR2 are LGHDT and YNNKEL (reference sequence).

This chain connects TRBV7-3 to TRBJ1-2, with D tentatively TRBD1 (6 bases). Germline V gives CDR1 SGHTA, CDR2 FQGTGA. This CDR3 is 15 amino acids long. With 0 bases removed from V and 4 bases from J, the gap between germline ends came to 12 bases. The CDR3 sequence: CASSLTPGEGYGYTF. The CDR3, as DNA: TGTGCCAGCAGCTTAACTCCAGGGGAGGGCTATGGCTACACCTTC.

V gene TRBV30 combines with J gene TRBJ2-7; TRBD2 is a possible D gene (5 bases). Germline loops: CDR1 GTSNPN, CDR2 SVGIG (reference sequence). The CDR3 loop spans 14 amino acids. V was trimmed by 0 bases and J by 6 bases, leaving 15 bases between them. The CDR3 DNA sequence: TGTGCCTGGAGTGTAGGTTTTCGGGGATCCGAGCAGTACTTC. Its translation: CAWSVGFRGSEQYF.

This clone was observed a single time. The chain employs TRBV28 and TRBJ2-7; 10 bases agree with TRBD2. CDR1 and CDR2 (germline): MDHEN, SYDVKM. The V and J ends lost 0 bases and 4 bases, in that order; junction bases with no gene match: 3. The CDR3 spans 15 residues. CDR3 nucleotides: TGTGCCAGCAGTTTATGGGCTAGCGGGAGTTACGAGCAGTACTTC. This translates into CASSLWASGSYEQYF.

The chain joins TRBV18 to TRBJ2-7; D may be TRBD1 (6 bases). The CDR3 is made up of 14 amino acids. Germline values: CDR1 KGHSH, CDR2 LQKENI. Trimming removed 5 bases from V and 3 bases from J, with 14 bases in between. The CDR3, as DNA: TGTGCCAGCTCATCGCAGGGGTCCCTCTACGAGCAGTACTTC. It yields the protein CASSSQGSLYEQYF.